One and the same sample provided the 30 T cell receptor beta chains below, sequenced in a study of regulatory T cells in long-lasting Graves disease (dated by TCRdb to about 2021). The library relied on multiplex PCR. Sequencing instrument: Illumina HiSeq 4000. TCR beta libraries were built with iRepertoire HTBI primers and Arm-PCR amplification of CDR3 regions. The public reads were reanalyzed by TCRdb: fastp trimming at Q25, MiXCR alignment, in-frame beta chains only. Records with the same CDR3 protein are collapsed into one entry carrying the most frequent genes and DNA. The sample table lists around 450,000 distinct CDR3 sequences, 20% to 25% of them with a count of one. The top ten constitute roughly 7.1% of the sample. The label giving this sample's time point can be read as: persistent/refractory GD, antithyroid drugs over 5 years with positive TRAb. For both TCR sequencing and RNA sequencing, RNA was extracted from PBMCs using TRIzol.

The sequencing used peripheral blood mononuclear cells (PBMCs), collected when the disease was refractory, from a patient treated with antithyroid drugs. These TCRs come from a female donor with Graves disease.

This clonotype showed up many times. V usage is TRBV12-3 or TRBV12-4 and J usage is TRBJ2-1; 8 bases fit TRBD2. The CDR3 totals 16 residues. The trim removed 3 bases at V and 4 bases at J, leaving 8 bases unmatched. CDR3: CASSLSQAGDYNEQFF. In DNA form, the CDR3 reads TGTGCCAGCAGTTTGTCCCAAGCGGGAGATTACAATGAGCAGTTCTTC.

This clonotype has only a few counts. The chain is built from TRBV29-1 and TRBJ1-1; 8 nucleotides agree with TRBD1. J was trimmed by 6 bases and V by 1 base; bases with no gene match: 1. The CDR3 sequence is 12 residues long. Germline V gives CDR1 SQVTM, CDR2 ANQGSEA. The CDR3 nucleotides read TGCAGCGTTGAAGTGGACAGGGCTGAAGCTTTCTTT. It codes for CSVEVDRAEAFF.

The chain recombines TRBV4-3 with TRBJ1-4; no firm D call. The CDR3 length is 17 residues. Trimming left V 0 bases short and J 6 bases short, with 17 bases between. Germline values: CDR1 LGHNA, CDR2 YSLEER. The DNA of the CDR3 is TGCGCCAGCAGCCAAGAATTCGGTGGGCTCGTGGATGAAAAACTGTTTTTT. Amino acid sequence: CASSQEFGGLVDEKLFF.

This clonotype occurred many times. Written as DNA, the CDR3 is TGCAGTGCCGGCGGACATAGCAATCAGCCCCAGCATTTT. As protein: CSAGGHSNQPQHF. The chain combines TRBV20-1 with TRBJ1-5; D is possibly TRBD1 (5 bases). V lost 6 bases and J 0 bases, leaving 9 bases between the germline ends. The length of the CDR3 is 13 residues. CDR1 DFQATT and CDR2 SNEGSKA come from the germline V gene (reference sequence).

This clonotype was counted ten times or more. The chain uses TRBV24-1 and TRBJ2-2; TRBD2 aligns across 8 bases. This CDR3 has 14 amino acids. V dropped 10 bases and J dropped 7; count of bases not matched to a gene: 10. Germline CDR1 and CDR2: KGHDR and SFDVKD. In nucleotides, the CDR3 is TGTGCCACGGGCGCAGCGGGAGCCTTCGGGGAGCTGTTTTTT. It encodes CATGAAGAFGELFF.

This clonotype occurred many times. V is TRBV28 and J is TRBJ1-1, with D possibly matching TRBD1 (6 bases). The germline V gene encodes CDR1 MDHEN and CDR2 SYDVKM. The V end lost 4 bases, the J end lost 11 bases, and 17 bases lay between the germline ends. CDR3 length: 13 residues. Here the CDR3 DNA reads TGTGCCAGCAGTTCCCACCGGGACACCCTGGCTTTCTTT. Its translation: CASSSHRDTLAFF.

The chain joins TRBV12-3 or TRBV12-4 to TRBJ1-1, with unresolved D. The CDR3 length is 13 residues. Trimming removed 3 bases at V and 3 bases at J, with 8 bases between. CDR3 residues: CASSFARDTEAFF. The CDR3 DNA sequence: TGTGCCAGCAGTTTCGCGAGGGACACTGAAGCTTTCTTT.

This clonotype has more than one count but fewer than ten. The chain links TRBV12-3 or TRBV12-4 to TRBJ2-3; D uncertain. The CDR3 consists of 12 residues. Trimming cost V 5 bases and J 6 bases, with 9 bases left between them. The CDR3 nucleotides read TGTGCCAGCAGTCGAGCAGGCGATACGCAGTATTTT. It yields the protein CASSRAGDTQYF.

This clonotype was counted many times. This chain joins TRBV28 and TRBJ1-6; D is perhaps TRBD1 (6 bases). The CDR3 length is 15 residues. V was shortened by 4 bases and J by 10 bases, with 17 bases between the two germline ends. In germline, CDR1 is MDHEN, CDR2 SYDVKM. CDR3 protein: CASSSTGMRGSPLHF. Written as DNA, the CDR3 is TGTGCCAGCAGTTCCACAGGGATGCGAGGATCACCCCTCCACTTT. The complete variable domain, with remaining parts taken from reference TRBV28 and TRBJ1-6, reads DVKVTQSSRYLVKRTGEKVFLECVQDMDHENMFWYRQDPGLGLRLIYFSYDVKMKEKGDIPEGYSVSREKKERFSLILESASTNQTSMYLCASSSTGMRGSPLHFGNGTRLTVT.

The sample holds a few counts of this clonotype. This chain links TRBV4-2 with TRBJ1-2; 7 nucleotides line up with TRBD1. The CDR3 has 14 residues. Germline CDR1 LGHNA, CDR2 YNFKEQ. J was trimmed by 11 bases and V by 0 bases; bases with no gene match: 9. CDR3 bases: TGTGCCAGCAGCCAAGATCTAAGGGGGCGCGAATACACCTTC. Residues: CASSQDLRGREYTF.

This CDR3 is CASSSEGGGDTGELFF. The CDR3, as DNA: TGTGCCAGCAGCTCCGAGGGGGGGGGTGACACCGGGGAGCTGTTTTTT. The rearrangement links TRBV7-9 to TRBJ2-2; D possibly corresponds to TRBD2 (7 bases). The CDR3 is made up of 16 amino acids. Trimming left V 4 bases short and J 3 bases short, with 15 bases between. Germline V gene sequence: CDR1 SEHNR, CDR2 FQNEAQ (reference sequence).

Note on this clonotype: With a much larger clone just one base away, this may be a read error. This chain joins TRBV27 and TRBJ2-5; perhaps TRBD2 as D (5 bases). Germline values: CDR1 MNHEY, CDR2 SMNVEV (reference sequence). This CDR3 is built from 16 residues. CDR3 bases: TGTGCCACCCCCCCCTGGTCCGGGGTAAATCAAGAGACCCGGTACTTC. Translating it yields CATPPWSGVNQETRYF.

This clonotype occurred many times. The chain links TRBV5-1 to TRBJ1-1; D is unclear. The CDR3 has 11 amino acids. Germline CDR1 SGHRS, CDR2 YFSETQ. V was trimmed by 0 bases and J by 9 bases, leaving 6 bases between them. The CDR3 region is CASSLAGKAFF. CDR3 nucleotide sequence: TGCGCCAGCAGCTTGGCTGGGAAAGCTTTCTTT. The entire variable domain, with the rest obtained from reference TRBV5-1 and TRBJ1-1, is as follows: KAGVTQTPRYLIKTRGQQVTLSCSPISGHRSVSWYQQTPGQGLQFLFEYFSETQRNKGNFPGRFSGRQFSNSRSEMNVSTLELGDSALYLCASSLAGKAFFGQGTRLTVV.

This clonotype has at least ten counts. An end of the junction does not agree with germline; a read error may underlie this. V is TRBV2 and J is TRBJ2-5; 11 positions match TRBD2. Germline CDR1 is SNHLY and CDR2 is FYNNEI. This CDR3 is 13 amino acids long. CDR3 sequence: CASSEVAGGPKLF. The CDR3 DNA follows: TGTGCCAGCAGTGAGGTAGCGGGGGGGCCTAAGCTCTTC.

At least ten counts were recorded for this clonotype. V usage is TRBV13 and J usage is TRBJ2-5; D perhaps matches TRBD1 (5 bases). The germline V gene has CDR1 PRHDT and CDR2 FYEKMQ (reference sequence). V lost 8 bases and J 3 bases, leaving 13 bases between the germline ends. CDR3 length: 13 amino acids. This CDR3 is CASYTRQKETQYF. In DNA, the CDR3 is TGTGCCAGCTACACCCGACAGAAAGAGACCCAGTACTTC.

This clonotype appeared many times. The rearrangement links TRBV2 to TRBJ1-1, with D possibly TRBD1 on 5 matching bases. V was pared by 6 bases and J by 4 bases, with 21 bases between. The CDR3 extends over 16 amino acids. CDR1 is SNHLY and CDR2 is FYNNEI in the germline V gene. CDR3: CASRSLLGGGGTEAFF. The CDR3 DNA reads TGTGCCAGCAGATCCCTCCTCGGAGGCGGGGGCACTGAAGCTTTCTTT.

The V and J genes are TRBV13 and TRBJ2-3; D possibly uses TRBD1 or TRBD2 (5 bases each). The CDR3 runs 11 residues. Germline assignment: CDR1 PRHDT and CDR2 FYEKMQ (reference sequence). Trimming stripped 2 bases from V and 14 bases from J, with 11 bases between. CDR3 sequence (DNA): TGTGCCAGCAGCTTACAGGGACGTTCGTATTTT. Translation gives CASSLQGRSYF.

About this clonotype itself: A far more abundant clone sits one base away, making this likely a read error. The chain combines TRBV6-2 or TRBV6-3 with TRBJ2-7; 10 bases agree with TRBD1. This CDR3 has 14 amino acids. From germline, CDR1 is MNHEY and CDR2 SVGEGT. Trimming took 4 bases from V and 6 from J; bases not matched to a gene: 6. The CDR3 region has the DNA TGTGCCAGCAGTTTGGGACAGGGGACCTGCGAGCAGTACTTC. Translated, it gives CASSLGQGTCEQYF.

The chain links TRBV11-2 to TRBJ2-2, with D perhaps matching TRBD2 (7 bases). This CDR3 has 17 residues. CDR1 is SGHAT and CDR2 is FQNNGV in the germline V gene. V lost 6 bases to trimming and J lost 4 bases, with 21 bases between them. The CDR3: CASRSPRRGPITGELFF. In nucleotides, the CDR3 is TGTGCCAGCAGATCCCCTAGGCGGGGGCCCATCACCGGGGAGCTGTTTTTT.

This sequence joins TRBV12-3 or TRBV12-4 and TRBJ2-3; D assignment may be TRBD1 or TRBD2 (7 bases each). V dropped 6 bases and J dropped 7 bases, with 20 bases sitting between them. The CDR3 totals 15 residues. The CDR3 reads CASSGGTAGHYTQYF. CDR3 DNA: TGTGCCAGCAGCGGGGGGACAGCGGGGCACTATACGCAGTATTTT.

This clonotype was seen at least ten times. The chain recombines TRBV28 with TRBJ1-5; TRBD1 matches 10 bases. The CDR3 loop spans 15 amino acids. Trimming at V came to 5 bases and at J to 4 bases, leaving 5 bases not matched to a gene. Per the germline V gene, CDR1 is MDHEN and CDR2 is SYDVKM. CDR3 loop: CASSPLDRGNQPQHF. The CDR3 coding sequence is TGTGCCAGCAGTCCGTTGGACAGGGGGAATCAGCCCCAGCATTTT.

This clonotype has a handful of counts. The J gene is TRBJ2-7, the V gene TRBV6-1, with 12 nucleotides matching TRBD2. There are 17 residues in the CDR3. Germline CDR1 MNHNS, CDR2 SASEGT. V dropped 5 bases and J dropped 3; count of bases not matched to a gene: 11. The DNA for the CDR3 is TGTGCCAGCAGTAAGAGCCCTGCTAGCGGGAGGGTCTACGAGCAGTACTTC. Translating gives CASSKSPASGRVYEQYF.

To note about this clonotype: This sequence may be a read error, since a much larger clone differs from it by one base. The rearrangement uses TRBV15 and TRBJ2-4; tentatively, D is TRBD2 (5 bases). The J call may be faulty, since TRBJ2-5 better matches the DNA end. In germline, CDR1 is LNHNV, CDR2 YYDKDF (reference sequence). The CDR3 is made up of 15 amino acids. CDR3 protein: CATGRSLRLQETQYF. Written as DNA, the CDR3 is TGTGCCACCGGCAGGAGTCTGAGACTACAAGAGACCCAGTACTTC.

The gene calls are TRBV12-3 or TRBV12-4 and TRBJ1-5, with a possible D match to TRBD1 (5 bases). The CDR3 loop spans 15 amino acids. V was pared by 2 bases and J by 4 bases, with 12 bases between. CDR3 sequence reads: CASSLWQGTNQPQHF. In DNA, the CDR3 is TGTGCCAGCAGTTTATGGCAGGGAACGAATCAGCCCCAGCATTTT.

The V call is TRBV12-5, the J call TRBJ2-2; 11 nucleotides agree with TRBD2. V lost 4 bases to trimming and J lost 6 bases; unmatched junction nucleotides: 7. This CDR3 has 16 residues. Germline CDR1 is LGHNT and CDR2 is FRNRAP. CDR3 coding DNA: TGTGCTAGTGGTTCTGTACTAGCGGGAGCCCCCGGGGAGCTGTTTTTT. This encodes CASGSVLAGAPGELFF.

This chain joins TRBV11-2 and TRBJ1-1, with D possibly being TRBD1 (6 bases). V lost 0 bases to trimming and J lost 0 bases, with 11 bases between them. Germline CDR1 reads SGHAT; CDR2 reads FQNNGV. The CDR3 is 16 residues long. CDR3 amino acids: CASSLEGTRMNTEAFF. CDR3 bases: TGTGCCAGCAGCTTAGAGGGGACACGCATGAACACTGAAGCTTTCTTT.

This clonotype occurred many times. The chain joins TRBV20-1 to TRBJ1-1; D gene ambiguous. The V end was cut by 2 bases, the J end by 0 bases, with 13 bases between. CDR3 length: 15 amino acids. Germline V CDR1 and CDR2: DFQATT, SNEGSKA (reference sequence). The CDR3 region is CSARSLGRMNTEAFF. Here the CDR3 DNA reads TGCAGTGCTAGATCCCTTGGCAGAATGAACACTGAAGCTTTCTTT.

In this sample, this clonotype turned up a few times. This chain uses TRBV6-1 with TRBJ2-3; no firm D call. Germline V gene data show CDR1 as MNHNS and CDR2 as SASEGT. The CDR3 length is 14 residues. Trimming cost V 3 bases and J 1 base, with 8 bases left between them. The CDR3 bases are TGTGCCAGCAGTGAGCGGCAGCGCACAGATACGCAGTATTTT. The encoded protein is CASSERQRTDTQYF.

This clonotype was detected many times. The chain uses TRBV20-1 and TRBJ2-5; 10 bases match TRBD1. The CDR3 has 17 residues. The germline V gene has CDR1 DFQATT and CDR2 SNEGSKA (reference sequence). V was pared by 2 bases and J by 1 base, with 10 bases of the junction left unmatched. The CDR3 loop is CSARLPGQGFGQETQYF. CDR3 nucleotide sequence: TGCAGTGCTAGATTGCCGGGACAGGGGTTTGGCCAAGAGACCCAGTACTTC.

In this sample, this clonotype turned up many times. For the CDR3, the DNA is TGTGCCAGCAGCTTAGAGGCAGGGTCGAACACTGAAGCTTTCTTT. Its protein product is CASSLEAGSNTEAFF. The chain has TRBV11-2 and TRBJ1-1; D possibly corresponds to TRBD1 (5 bases). CDR3 length equals 15 residues. CDR1 and CDR2 (germline): SGHAT, FQNNGV. V was pared by 0 bases and J by 1 base, with 9 bases between.